Listed here are 14 T cell receptor beta chains from one sample, sequenced in a study of blood T cell repertoires in COVID-19. TCRdb's copy holds only in-frame clones and misses some; the assay was immunoSEQ multiplex PCR. The sample carries under 250,000 clones, around four fifths recorded once. Material for sequencing was peripheral blood. The receptors were sampled from a woman in her 70s with active or convalescent COVID-19.

The chain uses TRBV19 and TRBJ1-4; 10 bases agree with TRBD1. This CDR3 is built from 15 residues. Trimming cost V 3 bases and J 7 bases; bases outside gene matches: 5. CDR1 and CDR2 from the germline V gene are LNHDA and SQIVND (reference sequence). The CDR3, as DNA: TGTGCCAGTAGTATCGGGACAGGGGCGGTTGAAAAACTGTTTTTT. It codes for CASSIGTGAVEKLFF.

The rearrangement links TRBV29-1 to TRBJ2-3; 8 bases align to TRBD1. The CDR3 has 14 residues. Trimming at V came to 6 bases and at J to 3 bases, leaving 8 bases not matched to a gene. Germline V gene sequence: CDR1 SQVTM, CDR2 ANQGSEA. The CDR3 sequence is CSVNGQGRTDTQYF. The DNA for the CDR3 is TGCAGCGTGAACGGACAGGGACGAACAGATACGCAGTATTTT.

This chain links TRBV7-2 with TRBJ1-6; 8 bases match TRBD1. With V trimmed by 4 bases and J by 7 bases, 6 bases remained unmatched. Germline assignment: CDR1 SGHTA and CDR2 FQGNSA. The CDR3 has 15 residues. The CDR3 DNA follows: TGTGCCAGCAGCTCAGGGGGCGCCTCAAATTCACCCCTCCACTTT. As protein: CASSSGGASNSPLHF. The variable domain in full, completed from reference TRBV7-2 and TRBJ1-6, reads GAGVSQSPSNKVTEKGKDVELRCDPISGHTALYWYRQSLGQGLEFLIYFQGNSAPDKSGLPSDRFSAERTGGSVSTLTIQRTQQEDSAVYLCASSSGGASNSPLHFGNGTRLTVT.

V and J are TRBV6-5 and TRBJ2-7; 7 nucleotides match TRBD2. Germline V gene lookup returns CDR1 MNHEY and CDR2 SVGAGI. Trimming at V came to 9 bases and at J to 8 bases, leaving 13 bases not matched to a gene. CDR3 length equals 13 residues. The CDR3 DNA follows: TGTGCCAGTTATCGGGGCGGGGGAAACAAGCAGTACTTC. Translating gives CASYRGGGNKQYF.

V usage is TRBV3-1 (or the pseudogene TRBV3-2) and J usage is TRBJ2-7; a possible D gene is TRBD1 (5 bases). From germline, CDR1 is LGHDT and CDR2 YNNKEL (reference sequence). The CDR3 runs 13 residues. Trimming removed 4 bases at V and 5 bases at J, with 12 bases between. The CDR3 protein is CASSLPLGHEQYF. The CDR3 DNA reads as TGTGCCAGCAGCCTCCCCCTGGGGCACGAGCAGTACTTC.

The rearrangement joins TRBV7-2 to TRBJ1-2; 7 nucleotides match TRBD1. The V gene's germline CDR1 is SGHTA and CDR2 FQGNSA. V lost 5 bases to trimming and J lost 3 bases; unmatched junction nucleotides: 15. The CDR3 runs to 17 residues. The CDR3 loop reads CASSKDASTGTHYGYTF. CDR3 sequence (DNA): TGTGCCAGCAGCAAAGACGCCTCGACAGGGACACACTATGGCTACACCTTC.

The CDR3 sequence: CASSLFGTSGGDPYEQYF. The DNA of the CDR3 is TGTGCCAGCAGCTTATTTGGGACTAGCGGGGGGGACCCCTACGAGCAGTACTTC. The chain has TRBV7-9 and TRBJ2-7; 16 positions agree with TRBD2. Germline V gene sequence: CDR1 SEHNR, CDR2 FQNEAQ (reference sequence). With V trimmed by 2 bases and J by 2 bases, 6 bases remained unmatched. The CDR3 covers 18 residues.

This rearrangement joins TRBV19 to TRBJ2-7; 9 bases are a match to TRBD1. Germline V lookup: CDR1 LNHDA, CDR2 SQIVND (reference sequence). The junction had 4 bases not matched to a gene; V was cut back by 2 bases and J by 2 bases. CDR3 length equals 15 residues. This chain's CDR3 is CASSIIGTGTYEQYF. The CDR3 bases are TGTGCCAGTAGTATAATAGGGACAGGGACCTACGAGCAGTACTTC.

This chain joins TRBV5-4 and TRBJ2-1, with D unresolved. V lost 3 bases and J lost 7, with 5 bases in between. Germline V gene data show CDR1 as SGHNT and CDR2 as YYREEE (reference sequence). The CDR3 extends over 11 amino acids. The CDR3 DNA sequence: TGTGCCAGCAGCTCTTATAATGAGCAGTTCTTC. This translates into CASSSYNEQFF.

The chain has TRBV28 and TRBJ1-2; 11 bases are a match to TRBD1. CDR3 length: 14 amino acids. V dropped 3 bases and J dropped 7; count of bases not matched to a gene: 4. The germline CDR1 and CDR2 sequences are MDHEN and SYDVKM. This CDR3 reads CASSFGQGAGGYTF. The CDR3 DNA reads TGTGCCAGCAGTTTTGGACAGGGGGCGGGTGGCTACACCTTC.

This clone has only one observation. Other DNA sequences in the sample encode the same CDR3. The chain is built from TRBV18 and TRBJ2-7, with D possibly matching TRBD1 (6 bases). Germline-derived CDR1 and CDR2 are KGHSH and LQKENI. The V and J ends lost 3 bases and 3 bases respectively, with 9 bases between them. CDR3 size: 13 residues. The CDR3 DNA is TGTGCCAGCTCACCTGGACAGAGCTACGAGCAGTACTTC. Amino acids: CASSPGQSYEQYF. Full variable domain (outside the CDR3, taken from reference TRBV18 and TRBJ2-7): NAGVMQNPRHLVRRRGQEARLRCSPMKGHSHVYWYRQLPEEGLKFMVYLQKENIIDESGMPKERFSAEFPKEGPSILRIQQVVRGDSAAYFCASSPGQSYEQYFGPGTRLTVT.

Comments on this clone: Other DNA variants within this sample encode the same CDR3. CDR3 protein: CASSLRGTGSSYEQYF. DNA for the CDR3: TGTGCCAGCAGCTTGAGAGGGACAGGGAGCTCCTACGAGCAGTACTTC. This rearrangement joins TRBV5-6 to TRBJ2-7; 9 bases agree with TRBD1. Germline CDR1 reads SGHDT; CDR2 reads YYEEEE. With 1 base clipped from V and 0 bases from J, the junction kept 5 bases outside the gene matches. CDR3 length: 16 residues.

V gene TRBV12-5 combines with J gene TRBJ2-3, with 8 bases aligning to TRBD1. Germline CDR1 and CDR2: LGHNT and FRNRAP. Germline trimming cut 4 bases from V and 3 bases from J; bases unmatched to any gene: 6. The CDR3 contains 15 residues. As DNA, the CDR3 is TGTGCTAGTGGTTCAGGACAGGGAGTTACAGATACGCAGTATTTT. Protein sequence: CASGSGQGVTDTQYF.

The chain combines TRBV29-1 with TRBJ1-1; possible D gene TRBD1, 5 bases. Germline V CDR1 and CDR2: SQVTM, ANQGSEA. Trimming removed 7 bases from V and 4 bases from J, with 16 bases in between. The CDR3 length is 13 residues. The DNA of the CDR3 is TGCAGCGCCCTAATTGACAGCTTCACTGAAGCTTTCTTT. Translating gives CSALIDSFTEAFF.